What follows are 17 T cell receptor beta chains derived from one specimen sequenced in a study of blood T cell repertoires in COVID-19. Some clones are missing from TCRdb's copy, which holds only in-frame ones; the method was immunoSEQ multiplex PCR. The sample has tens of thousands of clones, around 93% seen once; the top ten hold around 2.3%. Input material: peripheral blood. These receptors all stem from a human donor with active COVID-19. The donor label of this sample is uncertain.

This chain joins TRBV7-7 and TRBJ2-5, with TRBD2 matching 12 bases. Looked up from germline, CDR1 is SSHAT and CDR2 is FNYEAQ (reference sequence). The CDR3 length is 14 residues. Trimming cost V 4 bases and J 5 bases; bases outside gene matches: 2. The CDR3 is CASSSGLAGETQYF. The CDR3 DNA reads TGTGCCAGCAGCTCGGGACTAGCGGGTGAGACCCAGTACTTC. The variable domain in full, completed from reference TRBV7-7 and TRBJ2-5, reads GAGVSQSPRYKVTKRGQDVTLRCDPISSHATLYWYQQALGQGPEFLTYFNYEAQPDKSGLPSDRFSAERPEGSISTLTIQRTEQRDSAMYRCASSSGLAGETQYFGPGTRLLVL.

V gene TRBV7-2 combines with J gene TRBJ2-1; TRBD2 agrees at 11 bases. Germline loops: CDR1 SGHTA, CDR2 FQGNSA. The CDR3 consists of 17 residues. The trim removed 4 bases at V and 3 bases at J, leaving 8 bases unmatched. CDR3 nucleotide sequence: TGTGCCAGCAGCTCGACGCAACTAGCGGGGGTCTACAATGAGCAGTTCTTC. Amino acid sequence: CASSSTQLAGVYNEQFF.

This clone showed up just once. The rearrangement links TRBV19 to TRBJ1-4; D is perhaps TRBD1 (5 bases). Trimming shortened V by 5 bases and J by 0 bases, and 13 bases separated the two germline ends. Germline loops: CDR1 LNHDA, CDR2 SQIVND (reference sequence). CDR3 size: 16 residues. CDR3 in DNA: TGTGCCAGTAGTGCGCTCGACAGTGCAACTAATGAAAAACTGTTTTTT. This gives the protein CASSALDSATNEKLFF. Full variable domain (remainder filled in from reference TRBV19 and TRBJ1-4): DGGITQSPKYLFRKEGQNVTLSCEQNLNHDAMYWYRQDPGQGLRLIYYSQIVNDFQKGDIAEGYSVSREKKESFPLTVTSAQKNPTAFYLCASSALDSATNEKLFFGSGTQLSVL.

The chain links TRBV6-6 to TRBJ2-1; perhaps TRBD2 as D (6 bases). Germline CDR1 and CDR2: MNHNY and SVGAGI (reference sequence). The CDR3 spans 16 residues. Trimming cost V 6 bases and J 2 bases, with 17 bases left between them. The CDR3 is CASRPSLRGTYNEQFF. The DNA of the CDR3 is TGTGCCAGCAGACCGTCTTTGCGGGGAACCTACAATGAGCAGTTCTTC.

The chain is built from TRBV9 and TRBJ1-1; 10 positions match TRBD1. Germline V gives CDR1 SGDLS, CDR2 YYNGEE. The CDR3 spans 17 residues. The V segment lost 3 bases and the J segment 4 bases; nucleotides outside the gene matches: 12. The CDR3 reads CASSEGRQGARSTEAFF. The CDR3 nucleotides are TGTGCCAGCAGCGAAGGCAGACAGGGGGCCCGGAGCACTGAAGCTTTCTTT.

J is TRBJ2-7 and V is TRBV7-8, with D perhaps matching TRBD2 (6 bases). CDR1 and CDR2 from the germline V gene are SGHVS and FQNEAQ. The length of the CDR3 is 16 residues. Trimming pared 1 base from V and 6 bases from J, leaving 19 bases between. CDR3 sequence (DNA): TGTGCCAGCAGCTTAGGCGGGGAAACGGATCGCCTCGAGCAGTACTTC. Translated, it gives CASSLGGETDRLEQYF.

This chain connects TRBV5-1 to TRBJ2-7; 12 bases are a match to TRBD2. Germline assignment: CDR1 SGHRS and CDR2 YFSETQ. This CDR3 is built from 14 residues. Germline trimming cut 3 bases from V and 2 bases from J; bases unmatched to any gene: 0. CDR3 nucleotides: TGCGCCAGCAGCTCTAGCGGGGGGGCCTACGAGCAGTACTTC. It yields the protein CASSSSGGAYEQYF.

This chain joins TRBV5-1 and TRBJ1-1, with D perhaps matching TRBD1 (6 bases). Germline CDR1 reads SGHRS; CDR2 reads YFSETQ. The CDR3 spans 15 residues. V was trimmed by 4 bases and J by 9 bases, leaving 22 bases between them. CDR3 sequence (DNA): TGCGCCAGCAGCCCACAGGGTTCCGATAAAGGAAAAGCTTTCTTT. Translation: CASSPQGSDKGKAFF. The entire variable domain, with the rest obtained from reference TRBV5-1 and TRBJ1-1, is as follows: KAGVTQTPRYLIKTRGQQVTLSCSPISGHRSVSWYQQTPGQGLQFLFEYFSETQRNKGNFPGRFSGRQFSNSRSEMNVSTLELGDSALYLCASSPQGSDKGKAFFGQGTRLTVV.

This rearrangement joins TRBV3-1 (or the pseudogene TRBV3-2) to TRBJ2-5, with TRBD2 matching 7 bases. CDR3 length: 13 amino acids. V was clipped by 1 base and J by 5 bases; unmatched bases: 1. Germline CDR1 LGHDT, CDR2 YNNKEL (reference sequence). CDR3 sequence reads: CASSQVREETQYF. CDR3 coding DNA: TGTGCCAGCAGCCAAGTGCGGGAGGAGACCCAGTACTTC.

As DNA, the CDR3 is TGTGCCAGCAGCCAGGGGACAGAGGGAGAGACCCAGTACTTC. It is translated as CASSQGTEGETQYF. The rearrangement joins TRBV3-1 (or the pseudogene TRBV3-2) to TRBJ2-5; TRBD1 agrees at 7 bases. The CDR3 extends over 14 amino acids. In germline, CDR1 is LGHDT, CDR2 YNNKEL (reference sequence). V shed 3 bases, J shed 4 bases, and the junction held 5 bases outside the gene matches.

The CDR3 loop reads CASSYSGGLETQYF. The DNA of the CDR3 is TGTGCCAGCAGTTACTCTGGAGGCCTTGAGACCCAGTACTTC. The rearrangement links TRBV6-5 to TRBJ2-5; D may be TRBD2 (5 bases). The germline CDR1 and CDR2 sequences are MNHEY and SVGAGI. The length of the CDR3 is 14 residues. The germline V and J ends were trimmed by 0 bases and 5 bases, with 10 bases remaining between them.

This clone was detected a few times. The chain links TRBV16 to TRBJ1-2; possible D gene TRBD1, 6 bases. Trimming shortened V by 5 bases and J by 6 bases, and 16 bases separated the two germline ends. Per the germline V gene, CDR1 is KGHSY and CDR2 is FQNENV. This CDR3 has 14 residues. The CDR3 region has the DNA TGTGCCAGCAGCAACGACCCTAGGGGGAATGGCTACACCTTC. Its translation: CASSNDPRGNGYTF.

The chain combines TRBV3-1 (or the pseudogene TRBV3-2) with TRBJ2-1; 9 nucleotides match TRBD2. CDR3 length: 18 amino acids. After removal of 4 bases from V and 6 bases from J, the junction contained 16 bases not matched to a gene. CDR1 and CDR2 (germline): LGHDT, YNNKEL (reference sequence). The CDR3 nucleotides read TGTGCCAGCAGCCCTCGATATAATAGCGGGGGTGGTCTCAATGAGCAGTTCTTC. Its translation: CASSPRYNSGGGLNEQFF.

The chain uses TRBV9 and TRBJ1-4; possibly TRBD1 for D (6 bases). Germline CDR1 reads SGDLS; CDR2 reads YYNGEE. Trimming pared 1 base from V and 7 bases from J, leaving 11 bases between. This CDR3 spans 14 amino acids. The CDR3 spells CASSVTGGAEKLFF. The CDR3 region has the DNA TGTGCCAGCAGCGTAACGGGGGGCGCTGAAAAACTGTTTTTT.

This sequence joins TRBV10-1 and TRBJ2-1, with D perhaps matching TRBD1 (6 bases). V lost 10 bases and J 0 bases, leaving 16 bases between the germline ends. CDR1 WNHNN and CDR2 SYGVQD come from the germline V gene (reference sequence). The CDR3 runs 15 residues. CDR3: CATKTGFSSYNEQFF. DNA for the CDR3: TGCGCCACCAAGACAGGTTTTAGCTCCTACAATGAGCAGTTCTTC.

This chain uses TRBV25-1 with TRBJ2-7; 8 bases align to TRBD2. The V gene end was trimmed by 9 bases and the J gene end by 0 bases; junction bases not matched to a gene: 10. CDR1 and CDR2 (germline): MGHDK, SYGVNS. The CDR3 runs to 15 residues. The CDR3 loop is CASSPTSGTSYEQYF. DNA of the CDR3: TGTGCCAGTAGCCCTACTAGCGGAACCTCCTACGAGCAGTACTTC.

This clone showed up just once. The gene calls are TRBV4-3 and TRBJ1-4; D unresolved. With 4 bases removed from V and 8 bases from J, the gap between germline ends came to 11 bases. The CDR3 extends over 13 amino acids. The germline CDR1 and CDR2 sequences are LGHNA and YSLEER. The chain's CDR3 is CASSPGTGEKLFF. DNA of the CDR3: TGCGCCAGCAGCCCGGGTACGGGGGAAAAACTGTTTTTT.